A single sample is the source of the 21 T cell receptor beta chains below, sequenced in a study of sequential checkpoint blockade in melanoma. The repertoire was sequenced with immunoSEQ multiplex PCR; TCRdb's copy has only in-frame clones and lacks some. The data show over 30,000 clones, with 84% seen just once and 5.5% held by the top ten. Described treatment: randomized to nivolumab then ipilimumab (arm A) or the reverse (arm B). The sequenced sample was CD8+ T cells sorted from blood (inferred from file names), obtained from a patient given nivolumab and ipilimumab in sequence. The receptors come from a human donor with melanoma.

The chain recombines TRBV4-1 with TRBJ2-2, with D unclear. This CDR3 region has 14 residues. Germline loops: CDR1 MGHRA, CDR2 YSYEKL. V was shortened by 1 base and J by 4 bases, with 7 bases between the two germline ends. For the CDR3, the DNA is TGCGCCAGCAGCCAAGGGCAGGCCACCGGGGAGCTGTTTTTT. Residues: CASSQGQATGELFF.

The rearrangement uses TRBV27 and TRBJ2-7; D is possibly TRBD1 (5 bases). CDR1 MNHEY and CDR2 SMNVEV come from the germline V gene (reference sequence). The CDR3 runs 12 residues. The CDR3 DNA is TGTGCAACAGGACCCCACTACTACGAGCAGTACTTC. Residues: CATGPHYYEQYF.

The J gene is TRBJ2-4, the V gene TRBV28, with D tentatively TRBD1 (6 bases). CDR3 length: 14 amino acids. The V and J ends lost 3 bases and 10 bases respectively, with 16 bases between them. Per the germline V gene, CDR1 is MDHEN and CDR2 is SYDVKM. CDR3 DNA sequence: TGTGCCAGCAGTTTGACAGGAATTCTTGCTATTCAGTACTTC. As protein: CASSLTGILAIQYF.

This clone appeared a single time. The chain recombines TRBV4-3 with TRBJ2-7, with 8 bases identical to TRBD1. The CDR3 is 14 residues long. Per germline, CDR1 LGHNA and CDR2 YSLEER. J lost 7 bases, V lost 4 bases, and 9 bases had no gene match. CDR3 in DNA: TGCGCCAGCAGCCTAGGACAGGGTCTCAAGGAGCAGTACTTC. It yields the protein CASSLGQGLKEQYF.

This clone was recorded once. CDR3 amino acids: CASSIGDRGFEQPQHF. For the CDR3, the DNA is TGTGCCAGTAGTATAGGGGACAGGGGGTTCGAACAGCCCCAGCATTTT. The chain joins TRBV19 to TRBJ1-5; 11 bases are a match to TRBD1. The CDR3 loop spans 16 amino acids. The V gene end was trimmed by 1 base and the J gene end by 7 bases; junction bases not matched to a gene: 6. The germline V gene has CDR1 LNHDA and CDR2 SQIVND (reference sequence).

The rearrangement uses TRBV2 and TRBJ2-3; 8 nucleotides align to TRBD2. Germline V gene data show CDR1 as SNHLY and CDR2 as FYNNEI. V shed 8 bases, J shed 2 bases, and the junction held 6 bases outside the gene matches. CDR3 length: 14 amino acids. CDR3 loop: CASELADLTDTQYF. Here the CDR3 DNA reads TGTGCCAGCGAACTAGCGGACCTCACAGATACGCAGTATTTT. The entire variable domain, with the rest obtained from reference TRBV2 and TRBJ2-3, is as follows: EPEVTQTPSHQVTQMGQEVILRCVPISNHLYFYWYRQILGQKVEFLVSFYNNEISEKSEIFDDQFSVERPDGSNFTLKIRSTKLEDSAMYFCASELADLTDTQYFGPGTRLTVL.

Worth noting for this clone: Additional DNA sequences in this sample encode the identical CDR3. The CDR3 DNA is TGTGCCAGCAGTCCCAGCTCCTACGAGCAGTACTTC. Translating it yields CASSPSSYEQYF. The genes are TRBV27 and TRBJ2-7; D call uncertain. This CDR3 is built from 12 residues. Germline CDR1 and CDR2: MNHEY and SMNVEV (reference sequence). V was pared by 5 bases and J by 0 bases, with 5 bases between.

Note on this clone: Different DNA sequences within this sample yield the same CDR3. V and J are TRBV19 and TRBJ1-2; a weak D match, TRBD1 (6 bases). The germline V gene encodes CDR1 LNHDA and CDR2 SQIVND (reference sequence). Trimming pared 3 bases from V and 5 bases from J, leaving 19 bases between. This CDR3 spans 16 amino acids. The CDR3 protein is CASSIPDSPTTYGYTF. The CDR3 DNA is TGTGCCAGTAGTATCCCGGACAGCCCAACGACGTATGGCTACACCTTC.

The chain couples TRBV27 to TRBJ1-1, with a weak D call TRBD1 (5 bases). Between the trimmed V and J ends, which lost 2 bases and 5 bases, there was a span of 12 bases. Germline-derived CDR1 and CDR2 are MNHEY and SMNVEV (reference sequence). The CDR3 has 14 amino acids. DNA of the CDR3: TGTGCCAGCAGTTTAGCGGGGGGAGGAACTGAAGCTTTCTTT. It codes for CASSLAGGGTEAFF.

This clone was seen only once. This chain joins TRBV6-1 and TRBJ2-7; 7 positions agree with TRBD1. The germline V gene encodes CDR1 MNHNS and CDR2 SASEGT. CDR3 length: 15 residues. The V and J ends lost 7 bases and 0 bases, in that order; junction bases with no gene match: 9. The CDR3 region is CASTFAGTDSYEQYF. The DNA of the CDR3 is TGTGCCAGCACTTTCGCCGGGACAGACTCCTACGAGCAGTACTTC.

The genes are TRBV28 and TRBJ2-1; TRBD2 matches 12 bases. CDR1 and CDR2 (germline): MDHEN, SYDVKM. The CDR3 sequence is 17 residues long. V gave up 5 bases and J gave up 6 bases; unmatched junction bases: 11. CDR3 sequence reads: CASSPRLAGAWVNEQFF. The CDR3, as DNA: TGTGCCAGCAGTCCAAGACTAGCGGGAGCCTGGGTCAATGAGCAGTTCTTC.

CDR3 DNA: TGTGCCAGCATAAGACTAGCGGGAGAGGGGGATGAGCAGTTCTTC. Its protein is CASIRLAGEGDEQFF. The gene calls are TRBV6-1 and TRBJ2-1; 12 bases are a match to TRBD2. CDR1 and CDR2 (germline): MNHNS, SASEGT. The V and J ends lost 7 bases and 8 bases, in that order; junction bases with no gene match: 9. The CDR3 has 15 residues.

The chain employs TRBV21-1 and TRBJ2-5; the D call of TRBD1 is as the table states it, not checked on the DNA. TRBV21-1 represents a pseudogene. This CDR3 spans 17 amino acids. The CDR3 protein is CASSLPVDYGGYETQYF. The CDR3 DNA is TGTGCCAGCAGCCTCCCAGTAGATTATGGGGGCTACGAGACCCAGTACTTC.

The V call is TRBV28, the J call TRBJ1-4; D is perhaps TRBD1 (5 bases). CDR1 MDHEN and CDR2 SYDVKM come from the germline V gene. Deletions cut 1 base from V and 4 bases from J, with 13 bases between. The CDR3 spans 16 residues. This chain's CDR3 is CASSLYQGSGNEKLFF. DNA for the CDR3: TGTGCCAGCAGTTTATACCAGGGTTCCGGTAATGAAAAACTGTTTTTT.

This chain connects TRBV29-1 to TRBJ2-6, with TRBD1 identical over 9 bases. CDR3 length: 16 residues. Trimming took 7 bases from V and 1 from J; bases not matched to a gene: 8. Per the germline V gene, CDR1 is SQVTM and CDR2 is ANQGSEA. As DNA, the CDR3 is TGCAGCGCTATGACAGGGGGGGGTTCTGGGGCCAACGTCCTGACTTTC. The encoded protein is CSAMTGGGSGANVLTF. The variable domain in full, completed from reference TRBV29-1 and TRBJ2-6, reads SAVISQKPSRDICQRGTSLTIQCQVDSQVTMMFWYRQQPGQSLTLIATANQGSEATYESGFVIDKFPISRPNLTFSTLTVSNMSPEDSSIYLCSAMTGGGSGANVLTFGAGSRLTVL.

This sequence joins TRBV28 and TRBJ2-7; D gene unclear. CDR1 MDHEN and CDR2 SYDVKM come from the germline V gene. The V and J ends lost 3 bases and 7 bases respectively, with 10 bases between them. The CDR3 is 12 residues long. DNA for the CDR3: TGTGCCAGCAGTTTCCGTAATCTGGAGCAGTACTTC. This sequence encodes CASSFRNLEQYF.

V and J are TRBV7-6 and TRBJ2-5; 8 bases align to TRBD2. CDR3 length: 15 residues. The germline CDR1 and CDR2 sequences are SGHVS and FNYEAQ. V was pared by 1 base and J by 5 bases, with 6 bases of the junction left unmatched. The chain's CDR3 is CASSLGAGDVETQYF. CDR3 sequence (DNA): TGTGCCAGCAGCTTAGGAGCGGGAGACGTCGAGACCCAGTACTTC.

The chain employs TRBV9 and TRBJ2-5; D call uncertain. CDR1 and CDR2 from the germline V gene are SGDLS and YYNGEE. This CDR3 contains 13 residues. The V end was cut by 3 bases, the J end by 2 bases, with 8 bases between. In DNA, the CDR3 is TGTGCCAGCAGCGCAATCAGGCAAGAGACCCAGTACTTC. Translating it yields CASSAIRQETQYF. Full variable domain (missing parts from reference TRBV9 and TRBJ2-5): DSGVTQTPKHLITATGQRVTLRCSPRSGDLSVYWYQQSLDQGLQFLIQYYNGEERAKGNILERFSAQQFPDLHSELNLSSLELGDSALYFCASSAIRQETQYFGPGTRLLVL.

The V gene is TRBV5-1, the J gene TRBJ2-7; the D is unclear. V was clipped by 3 bases and J by 0 bases, with 13 bases between them. Per germline, CDR1 SGHRS and CDR2 YFSETQ. CDR3 length: 15 residues. The CDR3 region has the DNA TGCGCCAGCAGCTATAATATCGACACCTCCTACGAGCAGTACTTC. Residues: CASSYNIDTSYEQYF.

The genes are TRBV4-1 and TRBJ2-7; 9 bases match TRBD1. Germline V gives CDR1 MGHRA, CDR2 YSYEKL. V lost 4 bases to trimming and J lost 2 bases; unmatched junction nucleotides: 6. The CDR3 is 15 amino acids. In nucleotides, the CDR3 is TGCGCCAGCAGCCTGGATTGGACAGGGGCCTACGAGCAGTACTTC. It encodes CASSLDWTGAYEQYF.

The rearrangement links TRBV19 to TRBJ1-1, with TRBD1 as a possible D gene (5 bases). The V end was cut by 3 bases, the J end by 0 bases, with 11 bases between. CDR3 length: 15 residues. Germline lookup yields CDR1 LNHDA and CDR2 SQIVND (reference sequence). DNA for the CDR3: TGTGCCAGTAGTATTCAGGGCAGCTTGAACACTGAAGCTTTCTTT. Its protein is CASSIQGSLNTEAFF.